This T cell receptor (beta chain) was documented in a study of blood T cell repertoires in COVID-19. Study as a whole: Samples taken during acute and convalescent COVID-19 were collected in the United States, Italy and Spain. From T cells, B-cell-depleted T cells, or PBMCs came the material, which was cDNA or gDNA.

In the original workflow: Estimates of nucleated cell counts were drawn from the amplification of reference gene primers. The method was immunoSEQ multiplex PCR; TCRdb's version includes in-frame clones alone and lacks a portion of them. V and J calls and clone size are given by that table; D and trimming were obtained from the DNA. The table lists around 300,000 clones, 80% to 90% of them singletons. Sequencing input: PBMCs or T cells enriched from blood (not recorded which). The sequence came from a woman younger than 30 who had recovered from COVID-19.

CDR3 in DNA: TGTGCCAGCTCACAAGGGGGTCCCCAAGAGACCCAGTACTTC. Encoded protein: CASSQGGPQETQYF. The chain joins TRBV18 to TRBJ2-5, with D tentatively TRBD1 (6 bases). Germline lookup yields CDR1 KGHSH and CDR2 LQKENI. This CDR3 comprises 14 residues. Between the trimmed V and J ends, which lost 4 bases and 1 base, there was a span of 10 bases.